The source of this TCR beta chain is a study of T-cell reconstitution after alpha-beta-depleted transplantation in children. Study-wide results and limits: Several hundred expanded graft clones reportedly gave rise to the alpha-beta T cells present about two months after transplant. At the one-year point after transplant, T-cell counts and TCRbeta diversity were found to come mostly from T cells that had been newly produced. Surviving recipient T cells and thymic progenitors produced the high day-60 TCRbeta diversity seen in some patients.

The TCRbeta library incorporated unique molecular identifiers. TCRdb fed the PCR reads into MiXCR, producing one record per CDR3 protein. This sample has some 200,000 distinct CDR3 sequences; about 8.4% occur once, and the top ten carry 35%. This clonotype was seen many times. Its antigen is currently unknown. The sequence came from a male patient under 10 years old who had a stem cell transplant for acute myeloid leukemia, so the T cells may come from the graft donor. Sequencing used PBMCs, mostly from graft donor cells, obtained 360 days after TCRalphabeta/CD19-depleted stem cell transplant.

The CDR3 DNA sequence: TGTGCCAGCAGCTTAGGAATGGCGGGGGACACAGATACGCAGTATTTT. It is translated as CASSLGMAGDTDTQYF. J is TRBJ2-3 and V is TRBV7-2; 7 positions match TRBD2. V dropped 1 base and J dropped 2; count of bases not matched to a gene: 6. Looked up from germline, CDR1 is SGHTA and CDR2 is FQGNSA. This CDR3 has 16 amino acids.